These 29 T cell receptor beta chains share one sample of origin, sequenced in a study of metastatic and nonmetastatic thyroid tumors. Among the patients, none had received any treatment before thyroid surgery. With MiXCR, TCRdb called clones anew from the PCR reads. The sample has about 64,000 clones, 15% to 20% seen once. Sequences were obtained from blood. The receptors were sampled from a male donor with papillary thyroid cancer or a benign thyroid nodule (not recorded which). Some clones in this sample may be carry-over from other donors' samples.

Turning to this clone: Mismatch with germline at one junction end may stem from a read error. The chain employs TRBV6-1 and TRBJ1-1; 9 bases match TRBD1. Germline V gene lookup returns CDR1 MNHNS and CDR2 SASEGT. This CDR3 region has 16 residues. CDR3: CATTSWTGVGNTEAFF. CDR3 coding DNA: TGTGCCACTACGTCCTGGACAGGGGTCGGGAACACTGAAGCCTTCTTT.

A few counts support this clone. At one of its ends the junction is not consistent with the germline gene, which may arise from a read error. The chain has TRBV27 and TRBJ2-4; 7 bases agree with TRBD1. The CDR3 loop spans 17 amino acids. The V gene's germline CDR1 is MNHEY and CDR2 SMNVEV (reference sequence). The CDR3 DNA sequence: TGTGCCAGCAGTCTATCGACAGGGAAACTAGCCAAAAACATTCAGTACTTC. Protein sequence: CASSLSTGKLAKNIQYF.

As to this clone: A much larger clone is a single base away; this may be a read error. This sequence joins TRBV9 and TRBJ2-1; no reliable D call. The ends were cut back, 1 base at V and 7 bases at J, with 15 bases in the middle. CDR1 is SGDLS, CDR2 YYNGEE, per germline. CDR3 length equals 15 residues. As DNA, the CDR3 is TGTGCCAGCAGCGTATACCCAAAGGTATGGAATGAGCAGTTCTTC. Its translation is CASSVYPKVWNEQFF.

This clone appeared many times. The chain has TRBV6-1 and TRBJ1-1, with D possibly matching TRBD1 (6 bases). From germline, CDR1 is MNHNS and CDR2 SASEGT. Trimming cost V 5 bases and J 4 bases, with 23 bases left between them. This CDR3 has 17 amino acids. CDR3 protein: CASSTLPLDRVGTEAFF. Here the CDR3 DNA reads TGTGCCAGCAGTACCCTCCCCTTGGACAGAGTAGGCACTGAAGCTTTCTTT.

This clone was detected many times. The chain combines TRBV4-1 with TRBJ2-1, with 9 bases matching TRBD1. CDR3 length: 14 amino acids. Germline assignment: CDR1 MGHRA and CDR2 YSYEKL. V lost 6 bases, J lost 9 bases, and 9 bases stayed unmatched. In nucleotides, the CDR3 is TGCGCCAGCAGTTCCCCCCTGACAGGGGGTGAGCAGTTCTTC. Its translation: CASSSPLTGGEQFF.

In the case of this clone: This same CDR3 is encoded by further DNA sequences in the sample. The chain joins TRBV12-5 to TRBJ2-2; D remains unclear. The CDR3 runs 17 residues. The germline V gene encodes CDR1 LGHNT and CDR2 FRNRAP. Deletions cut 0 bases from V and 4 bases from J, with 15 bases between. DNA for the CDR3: TGTGCTAGTGGTTTGGTAGTTGGTCGTGAGTTCACCGGGGAGCTGTTTTTT. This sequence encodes CASGLVVGREFTGELFF.

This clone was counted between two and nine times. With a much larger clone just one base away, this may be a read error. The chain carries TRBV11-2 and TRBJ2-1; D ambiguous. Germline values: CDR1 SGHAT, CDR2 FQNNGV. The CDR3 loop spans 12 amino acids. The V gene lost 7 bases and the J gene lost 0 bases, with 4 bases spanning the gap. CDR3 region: CASMGSYNEQFF. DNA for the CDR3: TGTGCCAGCATGGGCTCCTACAATGAGCAGTTCTTC.

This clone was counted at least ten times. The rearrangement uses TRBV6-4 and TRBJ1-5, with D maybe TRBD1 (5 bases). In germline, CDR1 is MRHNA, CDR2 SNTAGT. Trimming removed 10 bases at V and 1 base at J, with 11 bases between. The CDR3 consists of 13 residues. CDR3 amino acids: CATSTASNQPQHF. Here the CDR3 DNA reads TGTGCCACTTCGACAGCGAGCAATCAGCCCCAGCATTTT.

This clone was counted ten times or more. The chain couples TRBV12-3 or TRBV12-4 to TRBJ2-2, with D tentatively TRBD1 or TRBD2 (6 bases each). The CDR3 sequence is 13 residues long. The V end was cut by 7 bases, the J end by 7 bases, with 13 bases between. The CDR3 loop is CASTKGDFGELFF. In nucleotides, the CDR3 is TGTGCCAGCACCAAGGGGGACTTCGGGGAGCTGTTTTTT.

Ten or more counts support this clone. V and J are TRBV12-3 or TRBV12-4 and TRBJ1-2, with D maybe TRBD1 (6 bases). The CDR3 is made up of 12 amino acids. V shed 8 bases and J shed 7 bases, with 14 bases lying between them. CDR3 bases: TGTGCCAGCGGGCGGGGGGCTGGTGGCTACACCTTC. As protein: CASGRGAGGYTF.

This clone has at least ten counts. The CDR3 sequence: CASSTTTDRYNEQFF. The CDR3 DNA reads TGTGCCAGCAGCACCACCACGGACAGATACAATGAGCAGTTCTTC. The chain employs TRBV7-9 and TRBJ2-1; D possibly corresponds to TRBD1 (6 bases). CDR3 length equals 15 residues. Germline CDR1 SEHNR, CDR2 FQNEAQ (reference sequence). The V end was cut by 5 bases, the J end by 4 bases, with 15 bases between.

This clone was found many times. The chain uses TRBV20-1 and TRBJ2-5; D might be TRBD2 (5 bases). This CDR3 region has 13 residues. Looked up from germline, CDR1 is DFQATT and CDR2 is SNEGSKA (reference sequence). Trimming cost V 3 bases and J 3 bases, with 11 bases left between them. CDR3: CSASVGGKETQYF. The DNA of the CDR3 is TGCAGTGCTAGTGTTGGAGGCAAAGAGACCCAGTACTTC.

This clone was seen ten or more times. CDR3 DNA: TGCGCCAGCAGCCCAGGAGACACGGCGTATCAGCCCCAGCATTTT. Amino acid sequence: CASSPGDTAYQPQHF. J is TRBJ1-5 and V is TRBV5-1; D is unclear. This CDR3 region has 15 residues. The germline CDR1 and CDR2 sequences are SGHRS and YFSETQ. Deletions cut 4 bases from V and 5 bases from J, with 16 bases between.

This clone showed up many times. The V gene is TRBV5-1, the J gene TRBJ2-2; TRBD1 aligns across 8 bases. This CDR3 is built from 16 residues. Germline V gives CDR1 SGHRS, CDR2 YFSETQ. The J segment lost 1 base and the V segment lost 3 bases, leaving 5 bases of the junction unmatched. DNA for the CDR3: TGCGCCAGCAGCTCCGACAGGGGCAGGAACACCGGGGAGCTGTTTTTT. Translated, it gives CASSSDRGRNTGELFF.

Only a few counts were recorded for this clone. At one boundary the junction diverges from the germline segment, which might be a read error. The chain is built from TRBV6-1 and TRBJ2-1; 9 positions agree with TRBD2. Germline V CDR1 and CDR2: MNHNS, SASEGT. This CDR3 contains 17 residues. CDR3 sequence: CATSDPSLAGFDNEQFF. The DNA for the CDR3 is TGTGCCACCAGTGATCCATCTCTAGCGGGGTTTGACAATGAGCAGTTCTTC.

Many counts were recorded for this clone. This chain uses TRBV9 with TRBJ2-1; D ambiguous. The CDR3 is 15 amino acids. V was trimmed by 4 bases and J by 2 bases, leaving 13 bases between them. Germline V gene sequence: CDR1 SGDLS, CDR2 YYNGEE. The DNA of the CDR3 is TGTGCCAGCAGCTCTTTCGACTCCCCCTACAATGAGCAGTTCTTC. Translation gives CASSSFDSPYNEQFF.

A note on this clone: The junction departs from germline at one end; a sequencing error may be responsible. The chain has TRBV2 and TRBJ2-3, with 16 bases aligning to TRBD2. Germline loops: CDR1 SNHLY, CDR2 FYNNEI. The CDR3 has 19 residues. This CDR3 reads CASSVGMGTSGGATDTQYF. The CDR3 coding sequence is TGTGCCAGCAGTGTGGGTATGGGGACTAGCGGGGGGGCAACAGATACTCAGTATTTT.

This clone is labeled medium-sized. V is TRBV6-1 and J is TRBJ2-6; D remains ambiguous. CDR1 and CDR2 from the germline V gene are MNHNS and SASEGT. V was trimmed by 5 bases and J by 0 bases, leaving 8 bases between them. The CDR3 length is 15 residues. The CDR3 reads CASSIQSSGANVLTF. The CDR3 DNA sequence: TGTGCCAGCAGTATACAGAGCTCTGGGGCCAACGTCCTGACTTTC.

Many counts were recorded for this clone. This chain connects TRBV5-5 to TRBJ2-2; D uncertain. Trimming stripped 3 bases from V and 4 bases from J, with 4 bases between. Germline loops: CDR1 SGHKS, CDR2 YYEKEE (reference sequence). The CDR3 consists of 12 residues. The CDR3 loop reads CASSSTTGELFF. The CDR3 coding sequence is TGTGCCAGCAGCTCTACCACCGGGGAGCTGTTTTTT.

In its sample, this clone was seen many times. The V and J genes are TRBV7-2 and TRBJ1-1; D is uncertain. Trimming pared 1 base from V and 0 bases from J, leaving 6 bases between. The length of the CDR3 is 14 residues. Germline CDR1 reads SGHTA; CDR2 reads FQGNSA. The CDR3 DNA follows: TGTGCCAGCAGCTTAGGGAGGATGAACACTGAAGCTTTCTTT. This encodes CASSLGRMNTEAFF.

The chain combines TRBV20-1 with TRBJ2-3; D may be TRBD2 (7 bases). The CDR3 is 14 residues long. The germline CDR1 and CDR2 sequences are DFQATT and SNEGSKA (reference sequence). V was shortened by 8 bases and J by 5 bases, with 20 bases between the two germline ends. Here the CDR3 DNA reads TGCAGTCCCACCGCCGGGGGAGGGGGAGATACGCAGTATTTT. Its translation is CSPTAGGGGDTQYF.

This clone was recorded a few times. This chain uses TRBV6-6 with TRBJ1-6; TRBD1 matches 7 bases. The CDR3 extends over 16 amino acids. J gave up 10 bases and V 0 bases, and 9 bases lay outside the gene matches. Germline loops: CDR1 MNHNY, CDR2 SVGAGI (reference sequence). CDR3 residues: CASSYSTGRGGSPLHF. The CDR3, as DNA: TGTGCCAGCAGTTACTCGACTGGCAGGGGGGGATCACCCCTCCACTTT.

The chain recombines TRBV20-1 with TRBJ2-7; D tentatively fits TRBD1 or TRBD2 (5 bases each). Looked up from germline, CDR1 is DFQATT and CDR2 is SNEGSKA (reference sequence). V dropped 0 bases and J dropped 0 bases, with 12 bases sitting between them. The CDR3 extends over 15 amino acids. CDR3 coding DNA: TGCAGTGCTAGAGAAGGATCAGGGAGCTCCTACGAGCAGTACTTC. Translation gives CSAREGSGSSYEQYF.

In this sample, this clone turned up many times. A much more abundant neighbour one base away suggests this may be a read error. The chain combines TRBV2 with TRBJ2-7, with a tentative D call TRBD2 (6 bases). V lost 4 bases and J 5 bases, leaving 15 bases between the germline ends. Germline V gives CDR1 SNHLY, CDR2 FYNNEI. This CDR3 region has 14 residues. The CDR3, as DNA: TGTGCCAGCAGTGGAACCCAGGGAGGCCACGAGCAGTACTTC. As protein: CASSGTQGGHEQYF.

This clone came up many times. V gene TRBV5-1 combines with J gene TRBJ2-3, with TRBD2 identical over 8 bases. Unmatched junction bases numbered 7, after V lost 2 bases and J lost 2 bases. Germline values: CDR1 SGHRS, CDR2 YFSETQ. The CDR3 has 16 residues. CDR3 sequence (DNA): TGCGCCAGCAGCTTCACTGCGGGGGGCCCCACAGATACGCAGTATTTT. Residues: CASSFTAGGPTDTQYF.

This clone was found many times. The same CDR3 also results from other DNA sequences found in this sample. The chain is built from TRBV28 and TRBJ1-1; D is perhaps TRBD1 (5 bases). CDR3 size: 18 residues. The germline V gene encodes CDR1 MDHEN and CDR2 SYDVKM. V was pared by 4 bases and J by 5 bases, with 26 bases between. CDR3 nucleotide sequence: TGTGCCAGCAGTTCCACAAACGCGTTGGGGCTCTTGGGTACTGAAGCTTTCTTT. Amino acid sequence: CASSSTNALGLLGTEAFF.

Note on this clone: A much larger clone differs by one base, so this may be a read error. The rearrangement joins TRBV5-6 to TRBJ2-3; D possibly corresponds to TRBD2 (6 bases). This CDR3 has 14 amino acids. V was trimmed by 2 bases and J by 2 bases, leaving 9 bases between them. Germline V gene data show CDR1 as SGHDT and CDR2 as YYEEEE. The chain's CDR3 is CASSLGDSTDTQYF. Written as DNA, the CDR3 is TGTGCCAGCAGCTTAGGGGACTCCACAGATACGCAGTATTTT.

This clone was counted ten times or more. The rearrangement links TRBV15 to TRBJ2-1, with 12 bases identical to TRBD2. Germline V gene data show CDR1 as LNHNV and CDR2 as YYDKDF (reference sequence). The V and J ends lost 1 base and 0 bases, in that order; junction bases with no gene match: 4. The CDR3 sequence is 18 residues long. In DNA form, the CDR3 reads TGTGCCACCAGCAGAGTCCCTAGCGGGGGGGCCTCCTACAATGAGCAGTTCTTC. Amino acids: CATSRVPSGGASYNEQFF. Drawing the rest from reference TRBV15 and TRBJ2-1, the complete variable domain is DAMVIQNPRYQVTQFGKPVTLSCSQTLNHNVMYWYQQKSSQAPKLLFHYYDKDFNNEADTPDNFQSRRPNTSFCFLDIRSPGLGDTAMYLCATSRVPSGGASYNEQFFGPGTRLTVL.

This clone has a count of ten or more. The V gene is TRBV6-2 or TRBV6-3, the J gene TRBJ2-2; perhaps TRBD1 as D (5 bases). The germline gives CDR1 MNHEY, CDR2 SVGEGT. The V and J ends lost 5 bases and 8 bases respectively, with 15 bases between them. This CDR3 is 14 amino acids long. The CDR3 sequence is CASSPGHGVGELFF. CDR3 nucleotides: TGTGCCAGCAGTCCCGGACACGGCGTGGGGGAGCTGTTTTTT.